The clone carrying this T cell receptor beta chain was picked up a small number of times. V was clipped by 2 bases and J by 7 bases, with 5 bases between them. There are 11 residues in the CDR3. The germline V gene has CDR1 SEHNR and CDR2 FQNEAQ (reference sequence). The sample originates from a study of shared clonotypes between healthy human individuals. Profiled with immunoSEQ multiplex PCR; TCRdb holds only in-frame clones, not every one. This table has 2 million to 3 million clones, under 95% appearing once. The chain is built from TRBV7-9 and TRBJ1-1; no definite D call. The receptor's source is a man between 18 and 35 years old in good health. Some clones in this sample may be carry-over from other donors' samples. Sequencing used naive CD4+ T cells from PBMCs. Subset noted: CD45RA+ positively selected. CDR3 sequence (DNA): TGTGCCAGCAGCTTATTGGGTGAAGCTTTCTTT. It yields the protein CASSLLGEAFF. Based on the CDR3 plus reference TRBV7-9 and TRBJ1-1, the full variable domain is DTGVSQNPRHKITKRGQNVTFRCDPISEHNRLYWYRQTLGQGPEFLTYFQNEAQLEKSRLLSDRFSAERPKGSFSTLEIQRTEQGDSAMYLCASSLLGEAFFGQGTRLTVV.